The 12 T cell receptor beta chains below come from one sample, sequenced in a study of T-cell reconstitution after alpha-beta-depleted transplantation in children. The authors prepared the TCRbeta library with unique molecular identifiers. Each CDR3 protein is one row after TCRdb ran MiXCR on the PCR reads. This table has fewer than 350,000 distinct CDR3 sequences, around 10% appearing once. The starting material was peripheral blood, obtained 180 days after TCRalphabeta/CD19-depleted stem cell transplant. The receptors derive from a male patient aged 2-15 years who had a stem cell transplant for chronic granulomatous disease, so the T cells may come from the graft donor.

Many counts were recorded for this clonotype. The rearrangement uses TRBV5-5 and TRBJ2-5; possibly TRBD2 for D (5 bases). CDR1 and CDR2 from the germline V gene are SGHKS and YYEKEE (reference sequence). V was cut by 0 bases and J by 1 base, with 10 bases left in between. This CDR3 has 15 amino acids. The CDR3: CASSLESGIQETQYF. Here the CDR3 DNA reads TGTGCCAGCAGCTTGGAATCGGGAATCCAAGAGACCCAGTACTTC. Combining the CDR3 with reference TRBV5-5 and TRBJ2-5 gives the whole variable domain DAGVTQSPTHLIKTRGQQVTLRCSPISGHKSVSWYQQVLGQGPQFIFQYYEKEERGRGNFPDRFSARQFPNYSSELNVNALLLGDSALYLCASSLESGIQETQYFGPGTRLLVL.

This clonotype showed up many times. The rearrangement joins TRBV29-1 to TRBJ1-4, with D hard to call. V was trimmed by 8 bases and J by 5 bases, leaving 15 bases between them. The length of the CDR3 is 13 residues. Germline V lookup: CDR1 SQVTM, CDR2 ANQGSEA. CDR3 region: CSPFPDSNEKLFF. The CDR3 region has the DNA TGCAGCCCCTTCCCGGATTCAAATGAAAAACTGTTTTTT.

There are many counts of this clonotype. The genes are TRBV7-2 and TRBJ2-4; D is perhaps TRBD1 or TRBD2 (5 bases each). The germline CDR1 and CDR2 sequences are SGHTA and FQGNSA. The length of the CDR3 is 13 residues. Trimming removed 4 bases from V and 8 bases from J, with 12 bases in between. The CDR3 loop reads CASSSGLEDIQYF. In DNA form, the CDR3 reads TGTGCCAGCAGCTCGGGGCTCGAGGACATTCAGTACTTC.

About this clonotype: A much more abundant neighbour one base away suggests this may be a read error. The chain carries TRBV29-1 and TRBJ2-3; D assignment may be TRBD1 or TRBD2 (5 bases each). Germline V gene data show CDR1 as SQVTM and CDR2 as ANQGSEA. V lost 6 bases to trimming and J lost 2 bases, with 12 bases between them. The CDR3 spans 13 residues. The DNA of the CDR3 is TGCAGCGTCATGGGACCCTTCACAGATACGCAGTATTTT. This translates into CSVMGPFTDTQYF.

This clonotype was counted a few times. The chain has TRBV3-1 and TRBJ1-2, with D possibly TRBD1 on 6 matching bases. CDR3 length: 16 amino acids. V was pared by 10 bases and J by 0 bases, with 21 bases between. The germline gives CDR1 LGHDT, CDR2 YNNKEL (reference sequence). The chain's CDR3 is CATCQWTAPTNYGYTF. The DNA for the CDR3 is TGTGCCACCTGCCAATGGACAGCGCCCACTAACTATGGCTACACCTTC.

The chain joins TRBV5-4 to TRBJ2-5, with 8 bases lining up with TRBD1. Germline CDR1 and CDR2: SGHNT and YYREEE (reference sequence). CDR3 length: 17 amino acids. J was trimmed by 0 bases and V by 5 bases; bases with no gene match: 12. For the CDR3, the DNA is TGTGCCAGCAGTCAACAGGGGGTCAGGCGGGACCAAGAGACCCAGTACTTC. It translates to CASSQQGVRRDQETQYF.

There are many counts of this clonotype. This chain links TRBV5-1 with TRBJ2-5, with a weak D call TRBD1 (6 bases). CDR1 and CDR2 (germline): SGHRS, YFSETQ. Trimming left V 2 bases short and J 1 base short, with 9 bases between. This CDR3 spans 14 amino acids. This CDR3 reads CASSFRDTQETQYF. The CDR3 bases are TGCGCCAGCAGCTTCCGGGACACCCAAGAGACCCAGTACTTC. Full variable domain (missing parts from reference TRBV5-1 and TRBJ2-5): KAGVTQTPRYLIKTRGQQVTLSCSPISGHRSVSWYQQTPGQGLQFLFEYFSETQRNKGNFPGRFSGRQFSNSRSEMNVSTLELGDSALYLCASSFRDTQETQYFGPGTRLLVL.

With regard to this clonotype: A much larger clonotype is one base distant, so this may be a read error. This chain connects TRBV21-1 to TRBJ2-1; the table's D call, TRBD1, was not checked against the DNA. TRBV21-1 counts as a pseudogene. The CDR3 has 15 residues. CDR3 sequence reads: CASSNRPLPYNEQFF. In DNA, the CDR3 is TGTGCCAGCAGCAATCGCCCACTCCCCTACAATGAGCAGTTCTTC.

In its sample, this clonotype was seen many times. The CDR3 DNA reads TGCAGTGCTAGGGGGCAGCGTAATAGCAATCAGCCCCAGCATTTT. Its protein is CSARGQRNSNQPQHF. The chain employs TRBV20-1 and TRBJ1-5; D may be TRBD1 (5 bases). Trimming left V 3 bases short and J 0 bases short, with 12 bases between. The germline V gene has CDR1 DFQATT and CDR2 SNEGSKA (reference sequence). The CDR3 length is 15 residues.

This clonotype was detected many times. The chain recombines TRBV27 with TRBJ2-7; 10 positions match TRBD2. The J segment lost 2 bases and the V segment lost 6 bases, leaving 7 bases of the junction unmatched. Germline loops: CDR1 MNHEY, CDR2 SMNVEV (reference sequence). The CDR3 loop spans 15 amino acids. The CDR3 region is CASRPGTSETYEQYF. The CDR3 nucleotides read TGTGCCAGCAGACCCGGGACTAGCGAGACCTACGAGCAGTACTTC.

The V call is TRBV6-5, the J call TRBJ2-7; 9 nucleotides line up with TRBD1. CDR1 is MNHEY, CDR2 SVGAGI, per germline. The J segment lost 2 bases and the V segment lost 5 bases, leaving 7 bases of the junction unmatched. CDR3 size: 15 residues. Here the CDR3 DNA reads TGTGCCAGCAGTCAATTCGGACAGGGGCCCTACGAGCAGTACTTC. Protein product: CASSQFGQGPYEQYF.

V gene TRBV12-3 or TRBV12-4 combines with J gene TRBJ2-3, with D perhaps TRBD1 (5 bases). Trimming took off 5 bases at V and 2 bases at J, with 23 bases between the two ends. The CDR3 covers 18 residues. The CDR3, as DNA: TGTGCCAGCAGTCTAGATGTGCAGGGCAGACAGAACACAGATACGCAGTATTTT. Encoded protein: CASSLDVQGRQNTDTQYF.